This TCR beta chain is from a study of cytomegalovirus exposure and HLA in healthy donors. General observations from the study: Previously analyzed data showed that most TCR beta V segments were productive at a frequency of about 87% or about 30%. Later analysis associated a missense DCLRE1C variant with TCR beta V- and J-gene trimming.

The study ran its PCR with 60 Vbeta and 13 Jbeta primers. Assay: immunoSEQ multiplex PCR; the TCRdb copy retains only in-frame clones and omits some. The sample holds 180,000 or so clones; roughly 80% are singletons and the top ten take roughly 8%. This CDR3 has 21 residues. Trimming removed 3 bases from V and 2 bases from J; junction bases left unmatched: 20. CDR1 LGHNA and CDR2 YSLEER come from the germline V gene. Concerning this clone: The target antigen is unknown.

The TCR sequence derives from a woman aged 35 to 49 in good health and CMV-seropositive. The gene calls are TRBV4-3 and TRBJ1-5; 9 nucleotides line up with TRBD1. Sequenced input: PBMCs. Written as DNA, the CDR3 is TGCGCCAGCAGCCATTTGGACAGGGGCCAAACGTACTACTATCGCAATCAGCCCCAGCATTTT. Translation: CASSHLDRGQTYYYRNQPQHF.